Shown below are 21 T cell receptor beta chains from a single sample sequenced in a study of blood T cell repertoires in COVID-19. TCRdb keeps only in-frame clones here, not all; method: immunoSEQ multiplex PCR. The sample has around 390,000 clones, approximately 90% seen once. Sequencing input: PBMCs or T cells enriched from blood (not recorded which). The receptors come from a woman aged 50 to 60 who had recovered from COVID-19.

V usage is TRBV24-1 and J usage is TRBJ1-5; TRBD1 is a possible D gene (6 bases). CDR3 length: 14 amino acids. V lost 5 bases to trimming and J lost 7 bases, with 14 bases between them. Germline V lookup: CDR1 KGHDR, CDR2 SFDVKD. CDR3 in DNA: TGTGCCACCAGTGGTACAGGGAACCAACAGCCCCAGCATTTT. It yields the protein CATSGTGNQQPQHF.

CDR3 amino acids: CASSLRGGIYEQYF. The CDR3 nucleotides are TGTGCCAGCAGTTTAAGGGGTGGGATTTACGAGCAGTACTTC. The gene calls are TRBV28 and TRBJ2-7, with D possibly matching TRBD1 (5 bases). With 2 bases removed from V and 4 bases from J, the gap between germline ends came to 12 bases. The germline V gene encodes CDR1 MDHEN and CDR2 SYDVKM. The CDR3 covers 14 residues.

The rearrangement joins TRBV4-1 to TRBJ1-3; the D gene is possibly TRBD1 (5 bases). Trimming removed 1 base at V and 4 bases at J, with 8 bases between. CDR3 length: 14 amino acids. Germline CDR1 and CDR2: MGHRA and YSYEKL. In nucleotides, the CDR3 is TGCGCCAGCAGCCAAGCAGGGCTCGGAAACACCATATATTTT. Residues: CASSQAGLGNTIYF.

The genes are TRBV19 and TRBJ2-2, with 12 bases identical to TRBD2. The CDR3 consists of 16 residues. After removal of 6 bases from V and 2 bases from J, the junction contained 4 bases not matched to a gene. Germline lookup yields CDR1 LNHDA and CDR2 SQIVND (reference sequence). CDR3: CASRRLAGVNTGELFF. The CDR3 DNA reads TGTGCCAGTAGGAGACTAGCGGGGGTCAACACCGGGGAGCTGTTTTTT.

This chain joins TRBV5-1 and TRBJ2-2; D is possibly TRBD2 (5 bases). V was shortened by 4 bases and J by 4 bases, with 14 bases between the two germline ends. The CDR3 loop spans 15 amino acids. Germline lookup yields CDR1 SGHRS and CDR2 YFSETQ. CDR3 amino acids: CASSPGLWGTGELFF. CDR3 sequence (DNA): TGCGCCAGCAGCCCGGGATTGTGGGGCACCGGGGAGCTGTTTTTT.

V usage is TRBV28 and J usage is TRBJ1-2, with D unresolved. The CDR3 covers 13 residues. Trimming stripped 2 bases from V and 3 bases from J, with 7 bases between. Germline CDR1 and CDR2: MDHEN and SYDVKM. For the CDR3, the DNA is TGTGCCAGCAGTTTAACGAGAGACTATGGCTACACCTTC. This translates into CASSLTRDYGYTF.

J is TRBJ1-2 and V is TRBV6-5, with TRBD1 identical over 7 bases. Germline lookup yields CDR1 MNHEY and CDR2 SVGAGI. V was clipped by 6 bases and J by 7 bases; unmatched bases: 11. This CDR3 is built from 14 residues. In nucleotides, the CDR3 is TGTGCCAGCAGCCTCGACAGGGTAGGGGCTGGCTACACCTTC. Its protein product is CASSLDRVGAGYTF.

The rearrangement joins TRBV4-2 to TRBJ1-2; tentative D call: TRBD1 (6 bases). With 1 base removed from V and 3 bases from J, the gap between germline ends came to 12 bases. The CDR3 totals 15 residues. The germline CDR1 and CDR2 sequences are LGHNA and YNFKEQ. CDR3 residues: CASSQGMYRDYGYTF. For the CDR3, the DNA is TGTGCCAGCAGCCAAGGCATGTACAGGGACTATGGCTACACCTTC.

This clone has more than one count but fewer than ten. The V and J genes are TRBV6-5 and TRBJ1-2, with TRBD1 matching 7 bases. The germline V gene encodes CDR1 MNHEY and CDR2 SVGAGI. The CDR3 runs to 14 residues. Trimming removed 6 bases from V and 2 bases from J; junction bases left unmatched: 6. In DNA, the CDR3 is TGTGCCAGCAGAACGTCGACAGGGAACTATGGCTACACCTTC. This gives the protein CASRTSTGNYGYTF.

The V call is TRBV9, the J call TRBJ2-1; 11 bases agree with TRBD2. In germline, CDR1 is SGDLS, CDR2 YYNGEE. With V trimmed by 3 bases and J by 6 bases, 14 bases remained unmatched. The CDR3 has 18 residues. CDR3 sequence reads: CASSDSTLSGGAVNEQFF. The CDR3 bases are TGTGCCAGCAGCGATAGCACCCTTAGCGGGGGGGCGGTCAATGAGCAGTTCTTC.

The chain uses TRBV27 and TRBJ1-3; D remains unclear. V gave up 7 bases and J gave up 2 bases, with 9 bases separating them. The CDR3 length is 13 residues. Germline V gives CDR1 MNHEY, CDR2 SMNVEV (reference sequence). In DNA form, the CDR3 reads TGTGCCAGCAAGCGGGCTGCTGGAAACACCATATATTTT. Protein sequence: CASKRAAGNTIYF.

This sequence joins TRBV12-3 or TRBV12-4 and TRBJ1-1; the D gene is possibly TRBD1 (5 bases). This CDR3 is built from 12 residues. V was cut by 3 bases and J by 6 bases, with 8 bases left in between. CDR3 in DNA: TGTGCCAGCAGTTTGGGGCTCCCTGAAGCTTTCTTT. It translates to CASSLGLPEAFF.

This clone has only one observation. The rearrangement uses TRBV7-2 and TRBJ1-1; D uncertain. Germline CDR1 SGHTA, CDR2 FQGNSA. Trimming shortened V by 5 bases and J by 1 base, and 14 bases separated the two germline ends. The CDR3 runs 15 residues. The CDR3 DNA reads TGTGCCAGCAGCCCAGGCCACAGATCGAACACTGAAGCTTTCTTT. As protein: CASSPGHRSNTEAFF.

This rearrangement joins TRBV20-1 to TRBJ2-2; D is undetermined. This CDR3 has 17 residues. Germline CDR1 is DFQATT and CDR2 is SNEGSKA (reference sequence). Trimming left V 3 bases short and J 6 bases short, with 23 bases between. The CDR3 reads CSASDPVSHPSSGELFF. In DNA form, the CDR3 reads TGCAGTGCTAGTGACCCTGTTAGCCACCCTTCCTCCGGGGAGCTGTTTTTT.

The chain links TRBV7-2 to TRBJ2-1; 9 bases line up with TRBD1. The V gene's germline CDR1 is SGHTA and CDR2 FQGNSA. The CDR3 contains 14 residues. V was pared by 6 bases and J by 9 bases, with 9 bases of the junction left unmatched. DNA for the CDR3: TGTGCCAGCAGGACCGGGACAGGGCTCCTTGAGCAGTTCTTC. This sequence encodes CASRTGTGLLEQFF.

CDR3: CASSSTGGAGQPQHF. The CDR3 nucleotides are TGTGCCAGCAGTTCGACAGGGGGCGCGGGACAGCCCCAGCATTTT. The chain joins TRBV27 to TRBJ1-5, with 10 bases identical to TRBD1. J gave up 7 bases and V 4 bases, and 7 bases lay outside the gene matches. Germline CDR1 MNHEY, CDR2 SMNVEV (reference sequence). This CDR3 spans 15 amino acids.

The chain links TRBV6-1 to TRBJ1-2, with a weak D call TRBD1 (5 bases). The germline V gene encodes CDR1 MNHNS and CDR2 SASEGT. The CDR3 spans 13 residues. The V gene lost 2 bases and the J gene lost 7 bases, with 11 bases spanning the gap. The CDR3 loop is CASSESGHPGYTF. CDR3 sequence (DNA): TGTGCCAGCAGTGAATCTGGACATCCTGGCTACACCTTC.

This chain links TRBV28 with TRBJ2-2; weak D call: TRBD2 (6 bases). V shed 6 bases and J shed 13 bases, with 18 bases lying between them. The germline gives CDR1 MDHEN, CDR2 SYDVKM. The CDR3 covers 13 residues. The CDR3 coding sequence is TGTGCCAGCAGCACGGGACTCCCAGTGGGGCTGTTTTTT. It is translated as CASSTGLPVGLFF.

As for this clone: A read error may account for a junction end that differs from germline. V usage is TRBV10-1 and J usage is TRBJ1-6; D might be TRBD1 (5 bases). The CDR3 is 14 residues long. Germline V CDR1 and CDR2: WNHNN, SYGVQD (reference sequence). The CDR3 protein is CARWGRVVHSPLHF. CDR3 DNA: TGCGCCAGGTGGGGCAGGGTAGTACATTCGCCCCTCCACTTT.

With regard to this clone: This same CDR3 is encoded by further DNA sequences in the sample. V is TRBV5-1 and J is TRBJ2-1, with a tentative D call TRBD1 (5 bases). The CDR3 covers 14 residues. V lost 0 bases and J 2 bases, leaving 6 bases between the germline ends. The germline CDR1 and CDR2 sequences are SGHRS and YFSETQ. The CDR3, as DNA: TGCGCCAGCAGCTTGGCAGGGCCCTACAATGAGCAGTTCTTC. Its protein product is CASSLAGPYNEQFF.

V is TRBV7-2 and J is TRBJ1-2; 12 bases agree with TRBD1. The V and J ends lost 5 bases and 4 bases, in that order; junction bases with no gene match: 8. CDR1 is SGHTA and CDR2 is FQGNSA in the germline V gene. The CDR3 sequence is 16 residues long. For the CDR3, the DNA is TGTGCCAGCAGCAGGGGGACAGGGGGCCTACCCTATGGCTACACCTTC. This sequence encodes CASSRGTGGLPYGYTF.